This T cell receptor (beta chain) emerged from a study of shared clonotypes between healthy human individuals (dated by TCRdb to the early 2020s). A note on the overall study: Two women and three men aged 18 to 49 years were included in the cohort. For each donor, CD4 naive and CD4 memory were each given three plates, CD8 naive was given two plates, and CD8 memory was given one plate. The study deeply sequenced blood TCR repertoires of five healthy adults to estimate repertoire size and the extent of clonotype sharing between individuals. To increase sequencing depth and limit assay-specific biases, TCR repertoire library preparation and sequencing were carried out by different laboratories using diverse techniques. Per donor, leukapheresis produced somewhere between about 0.8 and 9.5 billion PBMCs. Results and caveats for the whole study, not just this receptor: Based on pairwise subsampling, the degree of clonotype sharing among donors was expected to be affected by sequencing depth. Sharing across a handful of donors was observed for approximately 4.6% of naive CD4, over 3% of naive CD8, about 2.3% of memory CD4, and 0.4% of memory CD8 clonotypes. Larger estimated clonotype richness was generally found for naive subsets than for memory subsets. Because the study included a small number of donors, the genetic and exposure-history diversity represented was limited. Sampling was limited to blood, and TCR repertoires in tissue likely differ from TCR repertoires in blood. Rarefaction of sorted-subset datasets indicated incomplete sequencing despite the large sequencing depth. Clonotypes shared by all four sorted-subset donors showed higher generation probabilities than non-shared clonotypes.

As concerns this clone: This clone's antigen is unknown. No base qualities exist here, and no much larger clone lies one base off it.

Including the terminal cysteine and phenylalanine, the CDR3 comprises 15 residues. Solely the CDR3 DNA is kept, with 45 bases framed from the first base. V and J lose 0 bases and 11 bases, and a span of 17 bases separates them. The germline V gene provides CDR1 SGHAT and CDR2 FQNNGV. CD8 naive samples were obtained by positive selection for CCR7 among CD45RO-negative cells, yielding a CD45RA+CCR7+ population from which TemRA cells were excluded. Healthy HIV-negative adults with no recently reported acute infections or vaccinations were included as donors. Only Caucasian adults living in Nashville, Tennessee, USA were represented among the donors. Blood was collected by leukapheresis, and PBMCs were isolated by Ficoll-Histopaque density gradient centrifugation and then cryopreserved in liquid nitrogen vapor phase. Purity and quantity of every magnetically sorted T cell population were checked by analytical flow cytometry. Genomic DNA was isolated from every sorted fraction and measured by UV absorbance on a Nanodrop 2000c.

Using the deep immunoSEQ assay, TCR CDR3 regions were amplified from genomic DNA by multiplex PCR. Extracted genomic DNA from each cell subset was distributed evenly across all wells of several immunoSEQ 96-well plates, and each plate was treated as a replicate. For sorted subsets, 150 to 250 ng genomic DNA, equal to 25,000 to 35,000 T cell genomes, was loaded into each replicate PCR. The purified libraries were quantified using a Qubit 3.0 fluorometer, sized with a Bioanalyzer 2100, and then quantified again using the KAPA Library Quantification kit. A separate single-read 150-cycle Illumina NextSeq 550 flow cell was used to sequence each immunoSEQ 96-well plate. As for the original processing: Because only junctional sequences without quality scores were contained in the immunoSEQ output, filtering matching that applied to full-length reads could not be performed. Sequences were annotated with PyIR, a Python wrapper for IgBLAST v1.9, and V/J genes and CDR3 were assigned using IMGT germline references. Reads were filtered out if the reads had weak V/J assignments (E-value above 1e-6), no CDR3, stop codons, out-of-frame junctions, or ambiguous translated residues. A V3J clonotype was defined by an identical inferred V gene, J gene, and CDR3 amino acid sequence. Percentage overlap between repertoires was computed as shared unique clonotypes divided by the size of the smaller repertoire. Repertoire richness was assessed with RTK rarefaction, the Chao1 estimator, and Recon v2.1 estimates of unobserved clonotypes. OLGA was used to compute generation probabilities for all TCRbeta clonotypes that the gDNA method yielded from a handful of donors. TCRdb took over this immuneACCESS table, retaining in-frame rearrangements with V and J assigned. Such tables are incomplete; in checked studies, under half of the missing clones stem from an unresolved V gene, and the remainder is unexplained. The V and J calls and the clone size are those of that table, but D and trimming were determined from the DNA. The sample table lists 450,000 to 700,000 clones, around 95% of them with a count of one. The ten largest make up about 0.11% of the sample.

Input material: naive CD8+ T cells sorted from blood. This specimen's cell subset or site label, interpreted: CD45RA+CCR7+. This chain is built from TRBV11-2 and TRBJ2-1; D gene: possibly TRBD2, on 6 matching bases. This clonotype was sampled from a woman younger than 45 in good health. This receptor carries the CDR3 CASSLDTGVLLKQFF. In nucleotide form, the sequence is TGTGCCAGCAGCTTAGATACGGGGGTCCTCCTTAAGCAGTTCTTC.